Listed below are T cell receptor beta chains from one sample, sequenced in a study of Graves' ophthalmopathy and Graves' hyperthyroidism. TCRdb processed the multiplex PCR reads anew with MiXCR; each CDR3 protein has one entry. The sample carries roughly 400,000 distinct CDR3 sequences, roughly 14% recorded once. Sequencing used peripheral blood. Receptors originate from a woman aged 18-29 years with stable Graves' hyperthyroidism. The CDR3 runs from the conserved cysteine through the conserved F or W. The D gene is left open where the match is weak. The size of a clone is reported for some rows only, either as once, few or many, or as a class for expanded clones.

V	J	D	size	DNA	CDR3
TRBV6-4	TRBJ2-5	TRBD1	NA	TGTGCCAGCACCGGACAGGGGGCGCTTATGAAGACCCAGTACTTC	CASTGQGALMKTQYF
TRBV9	TRBJ2-5	NA	many	TGTGCCAGCAGCCCCTGGGGTAGCGGAGAGACCCAGTACTTC	CASSPWGSGETQYF
TRBV12-3/TRBV12-4	TRBJ1-1	NA	many	TGTGCCAGCAGTTTAGCGGGGGGTCCCACTGAAGCTTTCTTT	CASSLAGGPTEAFF
TRBV10-1	TRBJ1-1	TRBD1	many	TGCGCCAGCAGTGGCCAGGGGGGGGACACTGAAGCTTTCTTT	CASSGQGGDTEAFF
TRBV2	TRBJ2-2	NA	many	TGTGCCAGTAACATAAACACCGGGGAGCTGTTTTTT	CASNINTGELFF
TRBV28	TRBJ2-7	NA	many	TGTGCCAGCGGACCACCCTCCTACGAGCAGTACTTC	CASGPPSYEQYF
TRBV2	TRBJ1-6	NA	many	TGTGCCAGCAGTGAACCTGGACAGTTTTCACCCCTCCACTTT	CASSEPGQFSPLHF
TRBV19	TRBJ2-5	NA	many	TGTGCCAGTAGTATAAGCCCCGACGCGCCAGTGGAGACCCAGTACTTC	CASSISPDAPVETQYF
TRBV7-6	TRBJ2-3	NA	many	TGTGCCAGCAGCTTAGTTAGGGATACGCAGTATTTT	CASSLVRDTQYF
TRBV15	TRBJ1-1	NA	NA	TGTGCCACCAGCGCACCAGGGTGTCTGTACACTGATGCTTTCTTT	CATSAPGCLYTDAFF
TRBV6-1	TRBJ1-1	NA	many	TGTGCCAGCAGTGAATCCCTCCGGGGATCCGGTGAAGCTTTCTTT	CASSESLRGSGEAFF
TRBV29-1	TRBJ2-5	TRBD2	NA	TGCAGCGTCTACCCCCGGGGGGGGTCTCGCCAAGAGACCCAGTACTTC	CSVYPRGGSRQETQYF
TRBV6-5	TRBJ2-7	TRBD2	many	TGTGCCAGCAAGAAAGGACTAGCGGGGAGCGAGCAGTACTTC	CASKKGLAGSEQYF
TRBV20-1	TRBJ1-6	TRBD1	many	TGCAGTGCTACGGACAGGGGGCTAATAAGGTCACCCCTCCACTTT	CSATDRGLIRSPLHF
TRBV6-1	TRBJ2-7	TRBD1	NA	TGTGCCAGCAGTCCAGGGGCTACAGGGGCCCCCTACGAGCAGTACTTC	CASSPGATGAPYEQYF
TRBV11-2	TRBJ2-7	NA	many	TGTGCCAGCGAAACCACGGGTACCTACGAGCAGTACTTC	CASETTGTYEQYF
TRBV9	TRBJ1-1	TRBD1	many	TGTGCCAGCAGCGTGGGGACAGGGCGAGACCCCCGCGCTGAAGCTTTCTTT	CASSVGTGRDPRAEAFF
TRBV30	TRBJ2-7	TRBD2	few	TGTGCCTGGAGTCAGGCGGGGGGGCTATCCTACGAGCAGTACTTC	CAWSQAGGLSYEQYF
TRBV7-2	TRBJ1-1	NA	many	TGTGCCAGCAGCTTGTTTCACGGCCCGGGGGACACTGAAGCTTTCTTT	CASSLFHGPGDTEAFF
TRBV7-6	TRBJ2-7	NA	many	TGTGCCAGCAGCTTAGAAGTGGCGAGCTCCTACGAGCAGTACTTC	CASSLEVASSYEQYF
TRBV12-3/TRBV12-4	TRBJ2-5	TRBD2	many	TGTGCCAGCAGTTTCTTAGCGGGGGTGGGGGAGACCCAGTACTTC	CASSFLAGVGETQYF
TRBV11-3	TRBJ1-2	NA	many	TGTGCCAGCAGCTTTAAACAGCTTGGCTACACCTTC	CASSFKQLGYTF
TRBV28	TRBJ2-7	TRBD1	NA	TGTGCCAGCAGCTATAGCAGGGGGTTCCACGAGCAGTACTTC	CASSYSRGFHEQYF
TRBV7-9	TRBJ2-7	NA	many	TGTGCCAGCAGCTTTCTTCAGACATCCTCCTCCGAGCAGTACTTC	CASSFLQTSSSEQYF
TRBV20-1	TRBJ1-1	NA	many	TGCAGTGCTCCGGGACTTGACATGAACACTGAAGCTTTCTTT	CSAPGLDMNTEAFF
TRBV11-2	TRBJ1-1	NA	many	TGTGCCAGCAGCTTAGATTACAAAGCCACTGAAGCTTTCTTT	CASSLDYKATEAFF
TRBV19	TRBJ1-5	NA	many	TGTGCCAGTATCCCCAGGGGAAGGGTAGTAAGCAATCAGCCCCAGCATTTT	CASIPRGRVVSNQPQHF
TRBV12-3/TRBV12-4	TRBJ1-6	NA	NA	TGTGCCAGCAGTCCAACAGAAACGGCACCCCTCCACTTT	CASSPTETAPLHF
TRBV7-8	TRBJ1-3	TRBD1	many	TGTGCCAGCAGCTCAAACCCCGGACAGGGAATAAACACCATATATTTT	CASSSNPGQGINTIYF
TRBV5-1	TRBJ2-7	TRBD2	few	TGCGCCAGCAGCTTCAAACTAGCGGGGTCCCCCTACGAGCAGTACTTC	CASSFKLAGSPYEQYF
TRBV4-1	TRBJ2-7	TRBD1	many	TGCGCCAGCAGCCAAGAGCACCGGGACAGGGGCTACGAGCAGTACTTC	CASSQEHRDRGYEQYF
TRBV20-1	TRBJ1-2	NA	NA	TGCAGTGCCCCGGGCAGGAGTTATGGCTACACCTTC	CSAPGRSYGYTF